The T cell receptor beta chain under discussion was sequenced for a study of blood T cell repertoires in COVID-19. The junction had 6 bases not matched to a gene; V was cut back by 0 bases and J by 6 bases. The CDR3 spans 16 residues. Germline V lookup: CDR1 KGHSH, CDR2 LQKENI. Under the authors' procedure: Amplification of reference gene primers was used by the study to estimate nucleated cell counts. Assay: immunoSEQ multiplex PCR; the TCRdb copy retains only in-frame clones and omits some. Clone size and the V and J calls come from that table; the DNA yielded D and trimming. The sample includes approximately 250,000 clones, around four fifths of them seen just once.

Sequencing was done on a sample of peripheral blood. V is TRBV18 and J is TRBJ2-1; 9 bases are a match to TRBD2. The receptor was derived from a man in his 60s who had recovered from COVID-19. The CDR3 loop reads CASSPPGVAGVNEQFF. The CDR3 DNA reads as TGTGCCAGCTCACCACCGGGAGTAGCGGGAGTCAATGAGCAGTTCTTC.